This TCR beta chain came from a study of blood T cell repertoires in COVID-19. Trimming cost V 4 bases and J 0 bases, with 8 bases left between them. The CDR3 covers 14 residues. CDR1 and CDR2 from the germline V gene are SGHRS and YFSETQ. Original handling: Using reference gene primer amplification, nucleated cell counts were estimated. Method: immunoSEQ multiplex PCR; TCRdb's copy keeps in-frame clones and lacks some. V, J and clone size were drawn from that table, and D and trimming were deduced from the DNA. The sample records about 150,000 clones, 75% to 90% being singletons. The rearrangement joins TRBV5-1 to TRBJ1-3; possibly TRBD1 for D (5 bases). The sequence came from a woman aged 55-75 years with acute or convalescent COVID-19. The sequenced sample consisted of peripheral blood. The CDR3 DNA reads TGCGCCAGCAGCCCCGGGGGCTCTGGAAACACCATATATTTT. Translation: CASSPGGSGNTIYF.